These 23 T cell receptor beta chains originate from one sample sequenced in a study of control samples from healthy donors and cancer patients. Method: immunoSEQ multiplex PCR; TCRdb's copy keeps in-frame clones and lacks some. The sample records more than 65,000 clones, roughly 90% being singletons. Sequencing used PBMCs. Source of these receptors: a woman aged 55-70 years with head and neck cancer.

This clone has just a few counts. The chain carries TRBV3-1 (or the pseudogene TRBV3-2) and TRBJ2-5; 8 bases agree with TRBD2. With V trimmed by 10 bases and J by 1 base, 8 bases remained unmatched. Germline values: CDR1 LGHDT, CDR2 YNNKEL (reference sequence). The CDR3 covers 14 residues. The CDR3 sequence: CATRGGRTQETQYF. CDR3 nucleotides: TGTGCCACCAGGGGCGGGAGGACCCAAGAGACCCAGTACTTC.

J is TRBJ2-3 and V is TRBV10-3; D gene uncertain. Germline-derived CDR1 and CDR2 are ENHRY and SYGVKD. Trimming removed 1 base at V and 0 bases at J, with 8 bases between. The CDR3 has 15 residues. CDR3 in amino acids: CAISEWQTSTDTQYF. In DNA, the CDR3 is TGTGCCATCAGTGAGTGGCAGACAAGCACAGATACGCAGTATTTT.

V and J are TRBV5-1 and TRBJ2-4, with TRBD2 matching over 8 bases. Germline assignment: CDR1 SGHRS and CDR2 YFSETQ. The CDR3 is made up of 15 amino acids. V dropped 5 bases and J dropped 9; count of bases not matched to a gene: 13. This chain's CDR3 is CASRPTAGGITIQYF. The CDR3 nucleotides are TGCGCCAGCAGGCCCACGGCGGGAGGAATTACCATTCAGTACTTC.

The CDR3 nucleotides read TGTGCCAGCACAGACAGGGGGCGAAATGAAAAACTGTTTTTT. The encoded protein is CASTDRGRNEKLFF. This rearrangement joins TRBV25-1 to TRBJ1-4; 10 bases align to TRBD1. The CDR3 covers 14 residues. The germline CDR1 and CDR2 sequences are MGHDK and SYGVNS. The ends lost 7 bases at V and 5 bases at J; junction bases unmatched: 4.

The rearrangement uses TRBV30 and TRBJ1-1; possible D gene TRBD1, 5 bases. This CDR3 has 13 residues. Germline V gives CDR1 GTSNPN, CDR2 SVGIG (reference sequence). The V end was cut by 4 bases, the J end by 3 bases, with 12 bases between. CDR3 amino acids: CAWTPGLHTEAFF. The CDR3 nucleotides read TGTGCCTGGACCCCGGGACTGCACACTGAAGCTTTCTTT.

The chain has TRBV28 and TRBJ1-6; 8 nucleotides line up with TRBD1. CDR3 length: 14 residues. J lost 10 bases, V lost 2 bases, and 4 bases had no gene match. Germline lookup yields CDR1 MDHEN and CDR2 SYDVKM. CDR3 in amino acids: CASSLVSGGSPLHF. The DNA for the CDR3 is TGTGCCAGCAGTTTAGTATCAGGGGGCTCACCCCTCCACTTT.

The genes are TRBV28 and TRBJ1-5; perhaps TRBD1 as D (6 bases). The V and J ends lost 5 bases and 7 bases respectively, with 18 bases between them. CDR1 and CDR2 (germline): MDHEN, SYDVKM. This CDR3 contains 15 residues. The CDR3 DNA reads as TGTGCCAGCAGTAATCAGGGGTCTCTCACGCAGCCCCAGCATTTT. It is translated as CASSNQGSLTQPQHF.

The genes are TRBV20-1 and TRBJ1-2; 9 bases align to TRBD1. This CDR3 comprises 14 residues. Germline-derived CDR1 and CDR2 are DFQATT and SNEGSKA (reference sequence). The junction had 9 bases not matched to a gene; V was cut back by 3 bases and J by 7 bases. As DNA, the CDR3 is TGCAGTGCTAGTGTTAGGACAGGGGTGGGTGGCTACACCTTC. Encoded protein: CSASVRTGVGGYTF.

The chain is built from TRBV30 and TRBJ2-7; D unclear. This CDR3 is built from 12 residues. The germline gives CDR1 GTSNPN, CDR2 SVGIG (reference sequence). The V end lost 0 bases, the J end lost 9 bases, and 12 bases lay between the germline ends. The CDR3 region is CAWSVSAGTQYF. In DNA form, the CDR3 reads TGTGCCTGGAGTGTATCGGCAGGAACGCAGTACTTC.

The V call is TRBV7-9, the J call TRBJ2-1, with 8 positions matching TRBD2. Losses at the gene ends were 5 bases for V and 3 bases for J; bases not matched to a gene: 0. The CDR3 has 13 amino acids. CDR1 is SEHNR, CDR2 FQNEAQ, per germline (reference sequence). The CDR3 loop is CASSSGSYNEQFF. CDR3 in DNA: TGTGCCAGCAGCAGCGGGAGCTACAATGAGCAGTTCTTC.

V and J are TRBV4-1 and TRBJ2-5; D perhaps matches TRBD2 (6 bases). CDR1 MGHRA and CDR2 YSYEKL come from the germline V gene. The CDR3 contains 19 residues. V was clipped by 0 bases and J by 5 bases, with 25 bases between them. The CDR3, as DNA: TGCGCCAGCAGCCAAGATAGGCTAGCGACAAATCATAAAGGGGAGACCCAGTACTTC. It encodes CASSQDRLATNHKGETQYF.

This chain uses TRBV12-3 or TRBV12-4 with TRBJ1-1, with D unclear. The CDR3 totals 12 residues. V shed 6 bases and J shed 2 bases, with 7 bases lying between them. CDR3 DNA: TGTGCCAGCAGAGGGTCTAACACTGAAGCTTTCTTT. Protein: CASRGSNTEAFF.

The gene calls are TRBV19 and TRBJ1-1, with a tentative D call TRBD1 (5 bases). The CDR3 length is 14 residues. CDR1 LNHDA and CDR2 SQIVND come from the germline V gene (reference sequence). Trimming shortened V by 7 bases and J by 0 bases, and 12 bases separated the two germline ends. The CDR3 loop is CASMRQTMNTEAFF. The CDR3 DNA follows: TGTGCCAGTATGAGACAGACCATGAACACTGAAGCTTTCTTT.

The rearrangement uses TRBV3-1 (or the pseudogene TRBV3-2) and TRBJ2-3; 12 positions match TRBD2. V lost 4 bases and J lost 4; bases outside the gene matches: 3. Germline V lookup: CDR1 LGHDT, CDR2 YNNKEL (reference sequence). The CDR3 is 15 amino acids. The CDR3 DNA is TGTGCCAGCAGCCTGACTAGCGGGAGTCCAGATACGCAGTATTTT. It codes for CASSLTSGSPDTQYF.

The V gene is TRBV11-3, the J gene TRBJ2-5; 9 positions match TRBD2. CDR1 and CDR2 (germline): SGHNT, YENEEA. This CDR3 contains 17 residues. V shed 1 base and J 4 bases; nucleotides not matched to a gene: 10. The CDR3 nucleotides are TGTGCCAGCAGCTTAGTCGGCGTAGCGGGAGTTGGAGAGACCCAGTACTTC. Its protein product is CASSLVGVAGVGETQYF. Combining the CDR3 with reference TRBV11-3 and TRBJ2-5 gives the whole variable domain EAGVVQSPRYKIIEKKQPVAFWCNPISGHNTLYWYLQNLGQGPELLIRYENEEAVDDSQLPKDRFSAERLKGVDSTLKIQPAELGDSAVYLCASSLVGVAGVGETQYFGPGTRLLVL.

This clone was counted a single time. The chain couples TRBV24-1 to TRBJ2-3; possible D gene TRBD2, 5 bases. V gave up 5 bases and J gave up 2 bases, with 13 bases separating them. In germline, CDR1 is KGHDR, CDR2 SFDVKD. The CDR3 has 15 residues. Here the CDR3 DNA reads TGTGCCACCAGTGCCCGAGGGCAGCACACAGATACGCAGTATTTT. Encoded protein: CATSARGQHTDTQYF.

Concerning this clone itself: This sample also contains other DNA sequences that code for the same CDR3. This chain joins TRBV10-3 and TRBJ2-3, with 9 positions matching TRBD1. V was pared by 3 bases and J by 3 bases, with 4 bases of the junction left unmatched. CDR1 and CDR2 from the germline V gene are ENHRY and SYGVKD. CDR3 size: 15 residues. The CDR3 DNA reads TGTGCCATCAGTGAATCGGGACAGGGAACAGATACGCAGTATTTT. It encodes CAISESGQGTDTQYF.

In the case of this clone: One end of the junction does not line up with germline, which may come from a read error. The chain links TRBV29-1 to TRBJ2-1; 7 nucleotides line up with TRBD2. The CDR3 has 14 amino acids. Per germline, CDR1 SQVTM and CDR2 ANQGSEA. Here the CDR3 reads CSVVRAGTVDGVLF. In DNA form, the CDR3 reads TGCAGCGTTGTACGAGCGGGAACGGTCGACGGAGTACTCTTC.

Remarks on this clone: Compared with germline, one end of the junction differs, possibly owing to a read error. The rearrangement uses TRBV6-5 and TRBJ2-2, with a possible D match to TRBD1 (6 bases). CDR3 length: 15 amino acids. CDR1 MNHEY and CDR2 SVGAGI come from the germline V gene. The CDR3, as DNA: TGTGCCAGCTTCGCATTCCCCTGGGGACACCGGGGAGCTGTTTTT. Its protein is CASFAFPWGHRGAVF.

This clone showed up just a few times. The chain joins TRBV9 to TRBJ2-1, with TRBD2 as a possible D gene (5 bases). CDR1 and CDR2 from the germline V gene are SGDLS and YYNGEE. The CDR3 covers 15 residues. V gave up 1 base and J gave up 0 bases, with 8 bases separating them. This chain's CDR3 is CASSVSGSSYNEQFF. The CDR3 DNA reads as TGTGCCAGCAGCGTAAGTGGGAGCTCCTACAATGAGCAGTTCTTC.

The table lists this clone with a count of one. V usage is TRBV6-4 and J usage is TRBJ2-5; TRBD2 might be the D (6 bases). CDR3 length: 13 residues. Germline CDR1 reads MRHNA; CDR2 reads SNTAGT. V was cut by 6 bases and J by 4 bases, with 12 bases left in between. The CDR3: CASSGRLGETQYF. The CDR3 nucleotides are TGTGCCAGCAGCGGGAGATTAGGAGAGACCCAGTACTTC.

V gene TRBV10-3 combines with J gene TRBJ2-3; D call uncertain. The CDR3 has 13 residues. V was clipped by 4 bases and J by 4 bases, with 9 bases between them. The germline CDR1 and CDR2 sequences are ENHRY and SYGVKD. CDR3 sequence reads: CAISVVSADTQYF. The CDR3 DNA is TGTGCCATCAGTGTTGTTTCGGCAGATACGCAGTATTTT.

The CDR3 is CASSPLKGGDYEQYF. DNA for the CDR3: TGTGCCAGCAGTCCTCTGAAGGGTGGTGACTACGAGCAGTACTTC. The V and J genes are TRBV27 and TRBJ2-7; D gene uncertain. CDR3 size: 15 residues. The ends were cut back, 5 bases at V and 3 bases at J, with 17 bases in the middle. Germline V lookup: CDR1 MNHEY, CDR2 SMNVEV (reference sequence).